The 32 T cell receptor beta chains given below trace back to one sample, sequenced in a study of T cells in localized non-small cell lung cancer (dated by TCRdb to the early 2020s). Receptor libraries were prepared by the immunoSEQ multiplex PCR assay. Sourced from immuneACCESS, this table was stored by TCRdb with only in-frame sequences that have V and J called. A share of the clones is absent; for the studies checked, an unresolved V gene accounts for under half, and the remainder has no known explanation. The sample has more than 10,000 clones on record, more than 80% of them singletons. The ten largest make up 25% to 30% of the sample. Here the sequenced sample was peripheral blood, taken before any cancer treatment. The receptors derive from a male donor aged 60 or older with stage I squamous cell lung carcinoma.

The rearrangement joins TRBV4-2 to TRBJ2-5, with 12 bases identical to TRBD2. The germline V gene encodes CDR1 LGHNA and CDR2 YNFKEQ. V lost 1 base, J lost 3 bases, and 0 bases stayed unmatched. The CDR3 runs 15 residues. The CDR3 DNA reads TGTGCCAGCAGCCAAGGACTAGCGGGAGAAGAGACCCAGTACTTC. Its translation is CASSQGLAGEETQYF.

CDR3 residues: CASSPLLAGNEQYF. In DNA, the CDR3 is TGTGCCAGCAGTCCCCTACTAGCGGGGAACGAGCAGTACTTC. The V and J genes are TRBV27 and TRBJ2-7, with 10 bases fitting TRBD2. The CDR3 extends over 14 amino acids. V was pared by 5 bases and J by 5 bases, with 6 bases of the junction left unmatched. Germline values: CDR1 MNHEY, CDR2 SMNVEV (reference sequence).

The count of this clone is one. The chain is built from TRBV7-9 and TRBJ2-3, with TRBD2 identical over 11 bases. Trimming removed 5 bases from V and 5 bases from J; junction bases left unmatched: 6. CDR3 length equals 15 residues. The germline V gene encodes CDR1 SEHNR and CDR2 FQNEAQ (reference sequence). This CDR3 is CASSPGLAALDTQYF. CDR3 sequence (DNA): TGTGCCAGCAGCCCGGGACTAGCGGCCTTAGATACGCAGTATTTT. The full variable domain, completed using reference TRBV7-9 and TRBJ2-3, is DTGVSQNPRHKITKRGQNVTFRCDPISEHNRLYWYRQTLGQGPEFLTYFQNEAQLEKSRLLSDRFSAERPKGSFSTLEIQRTEQGDSAMYLCASSPGLAALDTQYFGPGTRLTVL.

The chain recombines TRBV5-6 with TRBJ1-2; tentatively, D is TRBD1 (5 bases). CDR1 and CDR2 (germline): SGHDT, YYEEEE. V lost 3 bases to trimming and J lost 4 bases, with 10 bases between them. The CDR3 consists of 13 residues. DNA for the CDR3: TGTGCCAGCAGCTCTGGACAACTCTATGGCTACACCTTC. This sequence encodes CASSSGQLYGYTF. Using reference TRBV5-6 and TRBJ1-2 for the parts outside the CDR3, the full variable domain is DAGVTQSPTHLIKTRGQQVTLRCSPKSGHDTVSWYQQALGQGPQFIFQYYEEEERQRGNFPDRFSGHQFPNYSSELNVNALLLGDSALYLCASSSGQLYGYTFGSGTRLTVV.

This chain connects TRBV5-1 to TRBJ1-1, with no clear D. V lost 0 bases to trimming and J lost 6 bases, with 9 bases between them. The germline V gene has CDR1 SGHRS and CDR2 YFSETQ. The CDR3 spans 13 residues. The CDR3 nucleotides are TGCGCCAGCAGCTTGGGTCTGGACGCTGAAGCTTTCTTT. It yields the protein CASSLGLDAEAFF. The full variable domain, in which reference TRBV5-1 and TRBJ1-1 provide the parts outside the CDR3, is KAGVTQTPRYLIKTRGQQVTLSCSPISGHRSVSWYQQTPGQGLQFLFEYFSETQRNKGNFPGRFSGRQFSNSRSEMNVSTLELGDSALYLCASSLGLDAEAFFGQGTRLTVV.

The chain is built from TRBV29-1 and TRBJ2-2; no reliable D call. Looked up from germline, CDR1 is SQVTM and CDR2 is ANQGSEA. This CDR3 contains 13 residues. The germline V and J ends were trimmed by 3 bases and 3 bases, with 8 bases remaining between them. CDR3 in DNA: TGCAGCGTTGACGACCAAGACACCGGGGAGCTGTTTTTT. Translated, it gives CSVDDQDTGELFF.

This clone was observed a single time. This chain connects TRBV11-2 to TRBJ1-1; D gene unclear. The germline V gene has CDR1 SGHAT and CDR2 FQNNGV. V lost 5 bases to trimming and J lost 8 bases, with 9 bases between them. The CDR3 is 11 residues long. CDR3 protein: CASSHRVEAFF. CDR3 coding DNA: TGTGCCAGCAGCCACCGGGTCGAAGCTTTCTTT. Together with reference TRBV11-2 and TRBJ1-1, the CDR3 gives the full variable domain: EAGVAQSPRYKIIEKRQSVAFWCNPISGHATLYWYQQILGQGPKLLIQFQNNGVVDDSQLPKDRFSAERLKGVDSTLKIQPAKLEDSAVYLCASSHRVEAFFGQGTRLTVV.

V gene TRBV7-2 combines with J gene TRBJ2-7; possibly TRBD1 or TRBD2 for D (5 bases each). The V gene lost 1 base and the J gene lost 6 bases, with 13 bases spanning the gap. Germline V gene sequence: CDR1 SGHTA, CDR2 FQGNSA. The CDR3 covers 14 residues. DNA for the CDR3: TGTGCCAGCAGCTTAGAATCGAGGGGATTCGAGCAGTACTTC. This codes for CASSLESRGFEQYF.

This clone showed up just a few times. J is TRBJ2-1 and V is TRBV6-5; 8 bases are a match to TRBD2. Germline V gives CDR1 MNHEY, CDR2 SVGAGI. With V trimmed by 2 bases and J by 5 bases, 8 bases remained unmatched. The CDR3 runs to 16 residues. The CDR3 sequence is CASSYGGGRTNNEQFF. DNA for the CDR3: TGTGCCAGCAGTTACGGCGGCGGGAGGACAAACAATGAGCAGTTCTTC.

The CDR3 region is CASRREGRVYNEQFF. The CDR3 bases are TGTGCCAGCAGGAGGGAGGGGAGGGTTTACAATGAGCAGTTCTTC. The chain carries TRBV6-5 and TRBJ2-1; TRBD2 matches 7 bases. J lost 4 bases, V lost 6 bases, and 9 bases had no gene match. This CDR3 has 15 amino acids. The V gene's germline CDR1 is MNHEY and CDR2 SVGAGI.

The J gene is TRBJ2-5, the V gene TRBV28; weak D call: TRBD1 (8 bases). The CDR3 sequence is 15 residues long. Germline loops: CDR1 MDHEN, CDR2 SYDVKM. Trimming removed 2 bases at V and 4 bases at J, with 14 bases between. CDR3 region: CASSLTTGGGETQYF. DNA of the CDR3: TGTGCCAGCAGTTTAACCACAGGGGGGGGAGAGACCCAGTACTTC.

The rearrangement joins TRBV30 to TRBJ2-1; the D gene is possibly TRBD2 (6 bases). Germline CDR1 GTSNPN, CDR2 SVGIG (reference sequence). The CDR3 has 15 amino acids. The ends were cut back, 4 bases at V and 0 bases at J, with 13 bases in the middle. For the CDR3, the DNA is TGTGCCTGGACGCAGCGGGCAAGCTCCTACAATGAGCAGTTCTTC. It codes for CAWTQRASSYNEQFF.

This rearrangement joins TRBV4-2 to TRBJ1-4; D call uncertain. This CDR3 has 13 residues. Deletions cut 0 bases from V and 15 bases from J, with 14 bases between. Looked up from germline, CDR1 is LGHNA and CDR2 is YNFKEQ. The CDR3 loop reads CASSQDFPLRVFF. The DNA of the CDR3 is TGTGCCAGCAGCCAAGATTTCCCCCTGAGGGTGTTTTTT.

The chain uses TRBV29-1 and TRBJ1-1; D may be TRBD1 (6 bases). From germline, CDR1 is SQVTM and CDR2 ANQGSEA. The CDR3 is made up of 12 amino acids. The V and J ends lost 4 bases and 5 bases respectively, with 11 bases between them. In DNA form, the CDR3 reads TGCAGCGTTGCCGGGGGCGATACTGAAGCTTTCTTT. Protein: CSVAGGDTEAFF.

This chain joins TRBV7-3 and TRBJ2-1, with 9 bases identical to TRBD1. V lost 10 bases and J lost 6; bases outside the gene matches: 10. The CDR3 has 14 residues. Germline V CDR1 and CDR2: SGHTA, FQGTGA. The CDR3 coding sequence is TGTGCCACCTCCGGGACAGGGATCTCCAATGAGCAGTTCTTC. Protein: CATSGTGISNEQFF.

The rearrangement links TRBV11-2 to TRBJ2-3, with D tentatively TRBD2 (7 bases). Germline V gene data show CDR1 as SGHAT and CDR2 as FQNNGV. The CDR3 length is 15 residues. V shed 5 bases and J shed 4 bases, with 16 bases lying between them. The CDR3 DNA reads as TGTGCCAGCAGCCCTTCAAGGGGGAGGGCAGATACGCAGTATTTT. Translating it yields CASSPSRGRADTQYF.

The chain employs TRBV11-2 and TRBJ1-2, with TRBD1 as a possible D gene (6 bases). From germline, CDR1 is SGHAT and CDR2 FQNNGV. Trimming took off 1 base at V and 4 bases at J, with 7 bases between the two ends. The CDR3 sequence is 13 residues long. The CDR3 bases are TGTGCCAGCAGCTTAGGGACAGCCTATGGCTACACCTTC. Translating it yields CASSLGTAYGYTF.

The chain employs TRBV19 and TRBJ1-1; possible D gene TRBD1, 5 bases. CDR1 and CDR2 from the germline V gene are LNHDA and SQIVND (reference sequence). The V gene lost 7 bases and the J gene lost 2 bases, with 11 bases spanning the gap. This CDR3 is built from 13 residues. Here the CDR3 reads CASMGDLNTEAFF. Written as DNA, the CDR3 is TGTGCCAGTATGGGGGACCTCAACACTGAAGCTTTCTTT.

V usage is TRBV9 and J usage is TRBJ2-3; tentative D call: TRBD2 (5 bases). Trimming removed 3 bases at V and 3 bases at J, with 17 bases between. Germline V gene data show CDR1 as SGDLS and CDR2 as YYNGEE. There are 16 residues in the CDR3. CDR3 nucleotide sequence: TGTGCCAGCAGCGCCCCTAGAGGGATCCCAACAGATACGCAGTATTTT. It encodes CASSAPRGIPTDTQYF.

This chain uses TRBV21-1 with TRBJ2-2; TRBD2, the table's D call, was not compared with the DNA. TRBV21-1 is described as a pseudogene. The length of the CDR3 is 18 residues. In nucleotides, the CDR3 is TGTGCCAGCACCCACGGGGGAGGGCGCGCGGAGGACACCGGGGAGCTGTTTTTT. Translating gives CASTHGGGRAEDTGELFF.

The chain is built from TRBV5-1 and TRBJ2-5, with D possibly matching TRBD1 (5 bases). CDR1 and CDR2 (germline): SGHRS, YFSETQ. There are 14 residues in the CDR3. V lost 3 bases, J lost 0 bases, and 9 bases lay in between. CDR3 in amino acids: CASSWGIDQETQYF. CDR3 nucleotides: TGCGCCAGCAGCTGGGGCATCGACCAAGAGACCCAGTACTTC.

The rearrangement links TRBV6-4 to TRBJ1-1; TRBD1 is a possible D gene (5 bases). Trimming pared 5 bases from V and 1 base from J, leaving 8 bases between. CDR1 is MRHNA, CDR2 SNTAGT, per germline. The CDR3 is 13 residues long. The CDR3 is CASSWRGNTEAFF. CDR3 coding DNA: TGTGCCAGCAGTTGGAGGGGGAACACTGAAGCTTTCTTT.

The chain uses TRBV11-3 and TRBJ2-1; D call uncertain. The germline CDR1 and CDR2 sequences are SGHNT and YENEEA. CDR3 length equals 14 residues. V lost 5 bases and J 5 bases, leaving 13 bases between the germline ends. The CDR3: CASSPTVLHNEQFF. CDR3 nucleotide sequence: TGTGCCAGCAGCCCGACGGTTCTCCACAATGAGCAGTTCTTC.

In nucleotides, the CDR3 is TGTGCCATCAGGCCTGGTGGTGAGCAGTTCTTC. This translates into CAIRPGGEQFF. The rearrangement links TRBV10-3 to TRBJ2-1; D is uncertain. The CDR3 is 11 residues long. The germline V gene encodes CDR1 ENHRY and CDR2 SYGVKD. Trimming left V 6 bases short and J 9 bases short, with 9 bases between.

CDR3 DNA sequence: TGTGCCAGCAGCCCCCAGACAGGGGGGTGGACTGAAGCTTTCTTT. It codes for CASSPQTGGWTEAFF. This chain uses TRBV7-2 with TRBJ1-1; 9 nucleotides agree with TRBD1. The V gene end was trimmed by 5 bases and the J gene end by 5 bases; junction bases not matched to a gene: 9. The CDR3 covers 15 residues. Germline lookup yields CDR1 SGHTA and CDR2 FQGNSA.

The chain has TRBV5-4 and TRBJ1-2; a possible D gene is TRBD1 (5 bases). Looked up from germline, CDR1 is SGHNT and CDR2 is YYREEE (reference sequence). The V gene lost 4 bases and the J gene lost 4 bases, with 11 bases spanning the gap. The CDR3 extends over 13 amino acids. The CDR3 sequence: CASSGDRSYGYTF. The DNA for the CDR3 is TGTGCCAGCAGCGGGGACCGATCCTATGGCTACACCTTC. The full variable domain, rest sourced from reference TRBV5-4 and TRBJ1-2, is ETGVTQSPTHLIKTRGQQVTLRCSSQSGHNTVSWYQQALGQGPQFIFQYYREEENGRGNFPPRFSGLQFPNYSSELNVNALELDDSALYLCASSGDRSYGYTFGSGTRLTVV.

A single count supports this clone. The rearrangement joins TRBV9 to TRBJ1-5; D is possibly TRBD1 (6 bases). The CDR3 loop spans 14 amino acids. Germline CDR1 reads SGDLS; CDR2 reads YYNGEE. V was cut by 5 bases and J by 5 bases, with 14 bases left in between. The CDR3 DNA reads TGTGCCAGCAGAGAACGGGACACCTATCAGCCCCAGCATTTT. It encodes CASRERDTYQPQHF.

This chain uses TRBV5-4 with TRBJ1-3, with D unclear. The germline V and J ends were trimmed by 0 bases and 0 bases, with 7 bases remaining between them. CDR1 SGHNT and CDR2 YYREEE come from the germline V gene (reference sequence). This CDR3 is 15 amino acids long. DNA of the CDR3: TGTGCCAGCAGCTTGGGCGGGGACTCTGGAAACACCATATATTTT. Protein product: CASSLGGDSGNTIYF.

The genes are TRBV27 and TRBJ2-7, with 10 bases that match TRBD2. V shed 8 bases, J shed 9 bases, and the junction held 13 bases outside the gene matches. The germline CDR1 and CDR2 sequences are MNHEY and SMNVEV (reference sequence). This CDR3 has 14 amino acids. DNA for the CDR3: TGTGCCAGCGCTTCGAGTACTAGCGGGAATATGCAGTACTTC. Its protein is CASASSTSGNMQYF.

The V gene is TRBV28, the J gene TRBJ1-4, with D maybe TRBD1 (5 bases). V lost 3 bases, J lost 2 bases, and 10 bases lay in between. In germline, CDR1 is MDHEN, CDR2 SYDVKM. The CDR3 consists of 15 residues. The CDR3 reads CASSLGGSTNEKLFF. In DNA, the CDR3 is TGTGCCAGCAGTTTGGGGGGTTCCACTAATGAAAAACTGTTTTTT.

The chain has TRBV2 and TRBJ1-3; D unresolved. Germline CDR1 reads SNHLY; CDR2 reads FYNNEI. The CDR3 covers 14 residues. The V gene lost 6 bases and the J gene lost 2 bases, with 11 bases spanning the gap. For the CDR3, the DNA is TGTGCCAGCAGGACCCGGGGTCCTGGAAACACCATATATTTT. Protein sequence: CASRTRGPGNTIYF.

The chain joins TRBV4-1 to TRBJ1-1; possibly TRBD1 for D (5 bases). V gave up 0 bases and J gave up 5 bases, with 13 bases separating them. CDR3 length equals 15 residues. Germline V gene sequence: CDR1 MGHRA, CDR2 YSYEKL. CDR3: CASSQDLGTRTEAFF. DNA of the CDR3: TGCGCCAGCAGCCAAGATCTCGGGACGAGGACTGAAGCTTTCTTT.